These T cell receptor beta chains were read from a single sample in a study of identical twins. Each CDR3 protein is one row after TCRdb ran MiXCR on the 5' RACE reads. The sample carries just under 550,000 distinct CDR3 sequences, over 12% recorded once. These same data were also listed under a study on yellow fever vaccine responses in identical twins.

The source material was CD4+ T cells sorted from blood. The receptor source for this set is a woman younger than 35 in good health. Both conserved end residues are part of each CDR3. The D gene is left open where the match is weak. Rows give clone size only sometimes, using once, few, many, or a class for an expanded clone.

TRBV4-2	NA	TRBJ2-1	NA	15	CASSQDRGNYNEQFF	TGTGCCAGCAGCCAAGATAGGGGGAACTACAATGAGCAGTTCTTC
TRBV5-1	few	TRBJ2-6	NA	16	CASSLQDIPGANVLTF	TGCGCCAGCAGCTTGCAAGACATTCCTGGGGCCAACGTCCTGACTTTC
TRBV7-9	few	TRBJ2-7	NA	15	CASSPVGISPYEQYF	TGTGCCAGCAGCCCCGTCGGAATTTCTCCCTACGAGCAGTACTTC
TRBV10-3	many	TRBJ1-6	NA	14	CAISDQVESSPLHF	TGTGCCATCAGTGACCAGGTTGAGAGTTCACCCCTCCACTTT
TRBV6-1	NA	TRBJ1-2	NA	16	CASSEVGRNPNYGYTF	TGTGCCAGCAGTGAAGTGGGCAGGAACCCTAACTATGGCTACACCTTC
TRBV12-5	NA	TRBJ2-7	NA	16	CASGLVPNLGSYEQYF	TGTGCTAGTGGTTTGGTACCCAATTTGGGCTCCTACGAGCAGTACTTC
TRBV4-1	NA	TRBJ1-6	NA	17	CASSQDLQRRVRTPLHF	TGCGCCAGCAGCCAAGATCTGCAGCGCAGGGTTCGGACACCCCTCCACTTT
TRBV3-1	NA	TRBJ1-2	NA	14	CASSQESRENGYTF	TGTGCCAGCAGCCAAGAGTCAAGGGAGAATGGCTACACCTTC
TRBV5-1	NA	TRBJ1-2	TRBD1	15	CASSLEGRGYGGYTF	TGCGCCAGCAGCTTGGAGGGCAGGGGGTACGGTGGCTACACCTTC
TRBV6-5	NA	TRBJ2-5	NA	16	CASSYSASGVGETQYF	TGTGCCAGCAGTTACTCGGCATCGGGAGTAGGAGAGACCCAGTACTTC
TRBV7-9	few	TRBJ1-1	NA	12	CASTLTNTEAFF	TGTGCCAGCACCCTGACAAACACTGAAGCTTTCTTT
TRBV2	few	TRBJ2-1	TRBD2	15	CASSPRTSGVNEQFF	TGTGCCAGCAGTCCCCGGACTAGCGGGGTGAATGAGCAGTTCTTC
TRBV28	NA	TRBJ2-7	TRBD1	16	CASRPPKGQGRHEQYF	TGTGCCAGCAGACCTCCGAAGGGACAGGGGAGGCACGAGCAGTACTTC
TRBV20-1	NA	TRBJ1-4	TRBD1	17	CSAVDRGGYASNEKLFF	TGCAGTGCCGTGGACAGGGGAGGGTATGCATCTAATGAAAAACTGTTTTTT
TRBV7-2	NA	TRBJ2-1	NA	12	CASSLGPYEQFF	TGTGCCAGCAGCTTAGGTCCGTACGAGCAGTTCTTC
TRBV29-1	NA	TRBJ2-1	TRBD2	13	CSVLGLAYNEQFF	TGCAGCGTCCTTGGACTAGCCTACAATGAGCAGTTCTTC
TRBV3-1	NA	TRBJ2-5	NA	15	CASSQGPVSWETQYF	TGTGCCAGCAGCCAAGGGCCGGTCTCATGGGAGACCCAGTACTTC
TRBV24-1	NA	TRBJ1-5	NA	15	CATSDPRVSDQPQHF	TGTGCCACCAGTGATCCTAGGGTATCCGATCAGCCCCAGCATTTT
TRBV12-3/TRBV12-4	few	TRBJ2-3	TRBD2	17	CASSFRTAGGATDTQYF	TGTGCCAGCAGTTTTCGGACGGCCGGGGGGGCCACAGATACGCAGTATTTT
TRBV5-1	few	TRBJ2-1	TRBD2	14	CASSRIAGVNEQFF	TGCGCCAGCAGCAGGATAGCGGGGGTTAATGAGCAGTTCTTC
TRBV10-3	NA	TRBJ2-1	TRBD1	14	CAIGAPTGTNEQFF	TGTGCCATCGGGGCCCCGACAGGGACGAATGAGCAGTTCTTC
TRBV18	few	TRBJ2-5	NA	14	CASSPPTGGETQYF	TGTGCCAGCTCACCACCGACTGGTGGTGAGACCCAGTACTTC
TRBV28	NA	TRBJ2-2	NA	15	CASNRPPGNTGELFF	TGTGCCAGCAACAGACCCCCAGGGAACACCGGGGAGCTGTTTTTT
TRBV12-3/TRBV12-4	many	TRBJ2-1	TRBD1	12	CASRYTGDEQFF	TGTGCCAGCAGATACACAGGGGATGAGCAGTTCTTC
TRBV25-1	NA	TRBJ2-1	TRBD2	15	CASSDTSGRVNEQFF	TGTGCCAGCAGTGACACCAGCGGGAGGGTCAATGAGCAGTTCTTC
TRBV7-9	few	TRBJ2-7	NA	11	CASSSLDAQYF	TGTGCCAGCAGCTCACTAGACGCGCAGTACTTC
TRBV10-3	few	TRBJ2-7	TRBD2	16	CAISESGLAGAYEQYF	TGTGCCATCAGTGAGTCGGGACTAGCGGGAGCCTACGAGCAGTACTTC
TRBV7-9	NA	TRBJ2-1	NA	16	CASSPHGSGSYNEQFF	TGTGCCAGCAGCCCTCACGGGAGTGGATCCTACAATGAGCAGTTCTTC
TRBV6-1	few	TRBJ2-2	NA	13	CASNPASTGELFF	TGTGCCAGCAATCCAGCAAGCACCGGGGAGCTGTTTTTT
TRBV7-8	many	TRBJ1-5	NA	16	CASSRTSLGGDQPQHF	TGTGCCAGCAGCCGAACGTCGCTTGGAGGGGATCAGCCCCAGCATTTT
TRBV3-1	few	TRBJ1-2	NA	16	CASSQLTWDGGRGYTF	TGTGCCAGCAGCCAACTCACGTGGGATGGAGGCCGTGGCTACACCTTC
TRBV7-9	once	TRBJ1-2	NA	14	CASSRDTANYGYTF	TGTGCCAGCAGCCGCGACACAGCTAACTATGGCTACACCTTC
TRBV20-1	NA	TRBJ2-3	TRBD2	16	CSARAPASGSTDTQYF	TGCAGTGCTAGAGCCCCCGCTAGCGGATCCACAGATACGCAGTATTTT